Below, 14 T cell receptor beta chains from the same sample are listed, as sequenced in a study of Ad26.COV2.S vaccination and SARS-CoV-2 variants. Treatment here: roughly 18 received Ad26.COV2.S at low or high dose, single or two shots; about 5 received placebo; per-sample allocation not given. Sampling was performed 63 days after the first vaccine or placebo injection. Profiled with immunoSEQ multiplex PCR; TCRdb holds only in-frame clones, not every one. The table records fewer than 900,000 clones, 70% to 90% of them present only once. Sample: peripheral blood, taken in a trial of Ad26.COV2.S vaccine versus placebo. The receptors derive from a person aged 18 to 65 who received the Ad26.COV2.S COVID-19 vaccine or a placebo.

This rearrangement joins TRBV7-2 to TRBJ1-3; tentative D call: TRBD1 (5 bases). The CDR3 has 16 amino acids. Germline lookup yields CDR1 SGHTA and CDR2 FQGNSA. The V gene lost 5 bases and the J gene lost 0 bases, with 14 bases spanning the gap. The CDR3 loop reads CASSPRWGDSGNTIYF. The CDR3 region has the DNA TGTGCCAGCAGCCCCCGATGGGGGGACTCTGGAAACACCATATATTTT. Based on the CDR3 plus reference TRBV7-2 and TRBJ1-3, the full variable domain is GAGVSQSPSNKVTEKGKDVELRCDPISGHTALYWYRQSLGQGLEFLIYFQGNSAPDKSGLPSDRFSAERTGGSVSTLTIQRTQQEDSAVYLCASSPRWGDSGNTIYFGEGSWLTVV.

The count of this clone is one. This rearrangement joins TRBV6-5 to TRBJ2-7; 9 bases align to TRBD1. CDR1 is MNHEY, CDR2 SVGAGI, per germline. Unmatched junction bases numbered 5, after V lost 2 bases and J lost 3 bases. This CDR3 has 15 residues. CDR3 DNA sequence: TGTGCCAGCAGTTACAAATACAGGGGGCTCTACGAGCAGTACTTC. Its translation: CASSYKYRGLYEQYF.

The chain is built from TRBV3-1 (or the pseudogene TRBV3-2) and TRBJ2-1; 7 bases fit TRBD2. Germline assignment: CDR1 LGHDT and CDR2 YNNKEL (reference sequence). The length of the CDR3 is 14 residues. V lost 4 bases and J lost 6; bases outside the gene matches: 6. DNA of the CDR3: TGTGCCAGCAGCCCTCGGGACTACCGCAATGAGCAGTTCTTC. This sequence encodes CASSPRDYRNEQFF.

A few counts support this clone. The chain employs TRBV12-3 or TRBV12-4 and TRBJ1-2; D call uncertain. The ends were cut back, 5 bases at V and 4 bases at J, with 11 bases in the middle. CDR3 length: 13 residues. The CDR3 is CASSPRHSYGYTF. The CDR3 nucleotides are TGTGCCAGCAGTCCCCGACATTCCTATGGCTACACCTTC.

The chain links TRBV4-1 to TRBJ2-7, with 13 positions matching TRBD2. The germline gives CDR1 MGHRA, CDR2 YSYEKL. V was pared by 5 bases and J by 0 bases, with 4 bases of the junction left unmatched. This CDR3 comprises 16 residues. CDR3 residues: CASSSGLAGVSYEQYF. DNA for the CDR3: TGCGCCAGCAGCTCCGGACTAGCGGGGGTCTCCTACGAGCAGTACTTC.

The chain couples TRBV5-6 to TRBJ2-7, with D hard to call. Germline V gene data show CDR1 as SGHDT and CDR2 as YYEEEE. V was pared by 5 bases and J by 3 bases, with 12 bases between. The CDR3 is 13 residues long. The CDR3 coding sequence is TGTGCCAGCAGACTAACCGGGCTCTACGAGCAGTACTTC. The encoded protein is CASRLTGLYEQYF.

The V call is TRBV14, the J call TRBJ1-1; D possibly corresponds to TRBD1 (5 bases). The CDR3 is 10 amino acids. V shed 9 bases and J shed 7 bases, with 9 bases lying between them. Germline lookup yields CDR1 SGHDN and CDR2 FVKESK. This CDR3 is CASPGDEAFF. Written as DNA, the CDR3 is TGTGCCAGTCCGGGGGATGAAGCTTTCTTT.

This clone appeared a single time. The rearrangement joins TRBV5-1 to TRBJ2-2; 9 positions match TRBD1. Per the germline V gene, CDR1 is SGHRS and CDR2 is YFSETQ. The CDR3 spans 16 residues. Trimming took 6 bases from V and 2 from J; bases not matched to a gene: 8. The DNA for the CDR3 is TGCGCCAGCAAATCGAGGACAGGGGTAAACACCGGGGAGCTGTTTTTT. It codes for CASKSRTGVNTGELFF.

The CDR3 coding sequence is TGTGCCAGCAGCCGTCTAGCGGGAGGCGGAGGAGATACGCAGTATTTT. Its translation is CASSRLAGGGGDTQYF. The chain links TRBV7-8 to TRBJ2-3; 11 nucleotides align to TRBD2. CDR3 size: 16 residues. CDR1 is SGHVS, CDR2 FQNEAQ, per germline. V gave up 5 bases and J gave up 5 bases; unmatched junction bases: 9.

This chain joins TRBV7-2 and TRBJ1-2; no reliable D call. Germline loops: CDR1 SGHTA, CDR2 FQGNSA. Trimming took 3 bases from V and 7 from J, leaving 18 bases between them. This CDR3 has 15 residues. CDR3 sequence reads: CASSFVQAETSGYTF. The DNA for the CDR3 is TGTGCCAGCAGCTTCGTCCAGGCCGAAACTAGTGGCTACACCTTC.

The chain joins TRBV6-5 to TRBJ2-5; possibly TRBD1 or TRBD2 for D (6 bases each). CDR3 length: 13 amino acids. V shed 4 bases and J shed 8 bases, with 14 bases lying between them. Looked up from germline, CDR1 is MNHEY and CDR2 is SVGAGI. In DNA form, the CDR3 reads TGTGCCAGCAGTTCCGGGGGCGGACGAACCCAGTACTTC. This sequence encodes CASSSGGGRTQYF.

A word on this clone: The same CDR3 is also encoded by other DNA sequences in this sample. This rearrangement joins TRBV6-4 to TRBJ1-1; no firm D call. CDR1 is MRHNA, CDR2 SNTAGT, per germline. V was pared by 0 bases and J by 0 bases, with 2 bases between. The CDR3 length is 13 residues. In DNA, the CDR3 is TGTGCCAGCAGTGACTCAGTGAACACTGAAGCTTTCTTT. It specifies CASSDSVNTEAFF.

The chain has TRBV24-1 and TRBJ2-6; D gene ambiguous. Germline V lookup: CDR1 KGHDR, CDR2 SFDVKD. The CDR3 spans 13 residues. Trimming pared 7 bases from V and 0 bases from J, leaving 3 bases between. In nucleotides, the CDR3 is TGTGCCACCAGGAACTCTGGGGCCAACGTCCTGACTTTC. Its protein product is CATRNSGANVLTF.

The V call is TRBV12-3 or TRBV12-4, the J call TRBJ1-2, with 8 bases fitting TRBD1. The V and J ends lost 5 bases and 8 bases, in that order; junction bases with no gene match: 4. The CDR3 is 12 amino acids. CDR3 nucleotide sequence: TGTGCCAGCAGTACCGACAGGGGCGGCTACACCTTC. Translating it yields CASSTDRGGYTF.